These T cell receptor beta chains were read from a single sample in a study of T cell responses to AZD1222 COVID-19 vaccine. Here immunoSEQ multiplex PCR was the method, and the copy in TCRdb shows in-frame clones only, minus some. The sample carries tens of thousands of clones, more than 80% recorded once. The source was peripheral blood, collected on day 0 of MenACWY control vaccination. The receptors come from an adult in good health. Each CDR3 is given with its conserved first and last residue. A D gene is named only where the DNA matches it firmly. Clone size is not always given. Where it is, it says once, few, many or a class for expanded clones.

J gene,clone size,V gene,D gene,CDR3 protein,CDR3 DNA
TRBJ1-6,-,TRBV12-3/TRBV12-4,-,CASSLFNSPLHF,TGTGCCAGCAGTTTGTTTAATTCACCCCTCCACTTT
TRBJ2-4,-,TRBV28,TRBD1,CASRGQELAKNIQYF,TGTGCCAGCAGAGGACAGGAACTAGCCAAAAACATTCAGTACTTC
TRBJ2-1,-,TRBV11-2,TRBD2,CASSAGLAEGQFF,TGTGCCAGCAGCGCTGGACTAGCGGAGGGGCAGTTCTTC
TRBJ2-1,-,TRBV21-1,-,CASSSGVTRVSYNEQFF,TGTGCCAGCAGCAGTGGGGTGACCAGAGTCTCCTACAATGAGCAGTTCTTC
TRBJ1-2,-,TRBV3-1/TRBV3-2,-,CATLGGCDYGYTF,TGTGCCACCCTGGGGGGGTGCGATTATGGCTACACCTTC
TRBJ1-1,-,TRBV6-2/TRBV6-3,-,CASSTKGNTEAFF,TGTGCCAGCAGCACAAAAGGGAACACTGAAGCTTTCTTT
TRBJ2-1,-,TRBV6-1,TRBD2,CASSEAGTSGASSYNEQFF,TGTGCCAGCAGTGAAGCGGGGACTAGCGGGGCTAGCTCCTACAATGAGCAGTTCTTC
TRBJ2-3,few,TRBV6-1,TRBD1,CASSEAGRGPDTQYF,TGTGCCAGCAGTGAAGCTGGCAGGGGGCCGGATACGCAGTATTTT
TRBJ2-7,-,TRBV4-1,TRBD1,CASSQGTGWNYEQYF,TGCGCCAGCAGCCAGGGGACAGGGTGGAACTACGAGCAGTACTTC
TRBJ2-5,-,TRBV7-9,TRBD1,CASSATRDRDQETQYF,TGTGCCAGCAGCGCCACCCGGGACAGGGACCAAGAGACCCAGTACTTC
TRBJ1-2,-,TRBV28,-,CASSFGGHGYTF,TGTGCCAGCAGTTTTGGGGGCCACGGCTACACCTTC
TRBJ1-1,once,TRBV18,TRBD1,CASSTRGMDTEAFF,TGTGCCAGCTCTACCAGGGGGATGGACACTGAAGCTTTCTTT
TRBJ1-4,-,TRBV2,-,CASSVGTGNEKLFF,TGTGCCAGCAGCGTCGGGACGGGGAATGAAAAACTGTTTTTT
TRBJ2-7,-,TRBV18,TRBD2,CASSAAGGTYEQYF,TGTGCCAGCTCAGCAGCGGGAGGGACGTACGAGCAGTACTTC
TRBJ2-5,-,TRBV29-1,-,CSVEDPAYQETQYF,TGCAGCGTAGAGGATCCGGCGTACCAAGAGACCCAGTACTTC
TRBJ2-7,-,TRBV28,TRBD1,CASSPTGQGSYEQYF,TGTGCCAGCAGTCCAACGGGACAGGGCTCCTACGAGCAGTACTTC
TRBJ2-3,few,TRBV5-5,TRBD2,CASSLFWGGDTQYF,TGTGCCAGCAGCTTGTTTTGGGGAGGGGATACGCAGTATTTT
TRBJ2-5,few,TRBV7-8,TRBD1,CASSYSRTGQETQYF,TGTGCCAGCAGCTATTCACGGACAGGACAAGAGACCCAGTACTTC
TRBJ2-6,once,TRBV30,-,CAWSFSSSGANVLTF,TGTGCCTGGAGTTTTTCAAGCTCTGGGGCCAACGTCCTGACTTTC
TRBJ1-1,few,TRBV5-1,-,CASSLKPDPNTEAFF,TGCGCCAGCAGCTTGAAGCCGGATCCGAACACTGAAGCTTTCTTT
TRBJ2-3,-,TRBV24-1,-,CATSDLWTSTDTQYF,TGTGCCACCAGTGATTTATGGACCAGCACAGATACGCAGTATTTT
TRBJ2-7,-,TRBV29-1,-,CSVEEGEVYEQYF,TGCAGCGTTGAAGAGGGTGAGGTCTACGAGCAGTACTTC
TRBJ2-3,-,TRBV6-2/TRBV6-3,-,CASSPRGGTGTDTQYF,TGTGCCAGCAGTCCCCGGGGCGGGACTGGCACAGATACGCAGTATTTT
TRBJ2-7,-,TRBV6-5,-,CASAGGGGPHYEQYF,TGTGCCAGCGCCGGGGGTGGCGGACCTCACTACGAGCAGTACTTC
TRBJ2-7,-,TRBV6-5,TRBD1,CASSSPRGTGVREQYF,TGTGCCAGCAGTTCCCCTAGGGGGACAGGGGTGAGGGAGCAGTACTTC
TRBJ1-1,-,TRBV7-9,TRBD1,CASSLTGGRTEAFF,TGTGCCAGCAGCCTTACAGGGGGCAGGACTGAAGCTTTCTTT
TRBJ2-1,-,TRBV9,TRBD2,CASSRTSGLGYNEQFF,TGTGCCAGCAGCCGGACTAGCGGGTTGGGCTACAATGAGCAGTTCTTC
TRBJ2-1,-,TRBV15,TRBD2,CATSRETSGRNEQFF,TGTGCCACCAGCAGAGAAACTAGCGGGAGGAATGAGCAGTTCTTC
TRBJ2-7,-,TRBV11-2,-,CASSLSSSEQYF,TGTGCCAGCAGCTTAAGTTCCAGCGAGCAGTACTTC
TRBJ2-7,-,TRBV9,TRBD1,CASSVRDRDHEQYF,TGTGCCAGCAGCGTCCGGGACAGGGACCACGAGCAGTACTTC
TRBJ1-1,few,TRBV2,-,CASSRQVNTEAFF,TGTGCCAGCAGTCGGCAGGTGAACACTGAAGCTTTCTTT
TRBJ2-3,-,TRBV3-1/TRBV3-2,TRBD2,CASSRIRTSGSTDTQYF,TGTGCCAGCAGTCGGATCCGGACTAGCGGGAGCACAGATACGCAGTATTTT
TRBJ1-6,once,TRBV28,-,CASSPQGAFYNSPLHF,TGTGCCAGCAGTCCCCAAGGAGCGTTCTATAATTCACCCCTCCACTTT
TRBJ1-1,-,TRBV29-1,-,CSVEERGILNTEAFF,TGCAGCGTTGAAGAGAGGGGGATACTGAACACTGAAGCTTTCTTT
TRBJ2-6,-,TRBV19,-,CASSPTLGSGANVLTF,TGTGCCAGTAGTCCAACCTTAGGGTCGGGGGCCAACGTCCTGACTTTC
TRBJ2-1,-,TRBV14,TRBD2,CASSQTSGGRYNEQFF,TGTGCCAGCAGCCAGACCAGCGGGGGCCGTTACAATGAGCAGTTCTTC
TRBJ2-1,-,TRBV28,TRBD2,CASSSPGLAGSMSEQFF,TGTGCCAGCAGCTCCCCCGGACTAGCGGGAAGCATGAGTGAGCAGTTCTTC
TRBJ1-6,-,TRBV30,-,CAWSRTVMRGYNSPLHF,TGTGCCTGGAGTCGGACAGTTATGAGGGGTTATAATTCACCCCTCCACTTT
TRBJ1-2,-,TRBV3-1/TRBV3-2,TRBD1,CPSRRQGGEESYGYTF,TGTCCCAGCAGACGACAGGGGGGAGAGGAGTCATATGGCTACACCTTC
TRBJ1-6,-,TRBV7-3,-,CASSLGPWRNSPLHF,TGTGCCAGCAGCTTAGGACCATGGCGGAATTCACCCCTCCACTTT
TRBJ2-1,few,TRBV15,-,CATSRDTGRHSYNEQFF,TGTGCCACCAGCAGAGATACCGGGAGACACTCCTACAATGAGCAGTTCTTC
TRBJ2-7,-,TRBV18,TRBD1,CASSPGTGTYEQYF,TGTGCCAGCTCACCAGGGACAGGAACCTACGAGCAGTACTTC
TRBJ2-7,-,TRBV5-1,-,CASSPTPGTTLYEQYF,TGCGCCAGCAGCCCGACTCCCGGGACAACTCTCTACGAGCAGTACTTC
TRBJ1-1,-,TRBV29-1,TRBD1,CSVQGASLGEAFF,TGCAGCGTCCAGGGGGCTAGTCTCGGTGAAGCTTTCTTT
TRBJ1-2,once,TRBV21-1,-,CASSKEARGFGYTF,TGTGCCAGCAGCAAAGAGGCCAGGGGGTTCGGCTACACCTTC
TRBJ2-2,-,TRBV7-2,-,CASSFQGGGAGELFF,TGTGCCAGCAGCTTTCAGGGAGGAGGGGCCGGGGAGCTGTTTTTT
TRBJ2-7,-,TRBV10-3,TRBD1,CAISGRTGGKQYF,TGTGCCATCAGTGGACGGACAGGGGGAAAGCAGTACTTC
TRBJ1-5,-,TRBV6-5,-,CASLGGKPQHF,TGTGCCAGCCTGGGAGGGAAGCCCCAGCATTTT
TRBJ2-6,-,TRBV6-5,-,CASSLHLSGANVLTF,TGTGCCAGCAGTCTTCATCTCTCTGGGGCCAACGTCCTGACTTTC
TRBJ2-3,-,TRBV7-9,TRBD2,CASSAVVREVTTDTQYF,TGTGCCAGCAGCGCCGTGGTGCGGGAGGTTACCACAGATACGCAGTATTTT
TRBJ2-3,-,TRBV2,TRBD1,CASSGDRGGTDTQYF,TGTGCCAGCAGTGGGGACAGGGGCGGCACAGATACGCAGTATTTT
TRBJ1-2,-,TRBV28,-,CASSYIKRGYTF,TGTGCCAGCAGCTACATAAAAAGAGGCTACACCTTC
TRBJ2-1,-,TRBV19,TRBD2,CASIPLGASGRDKQFF,TGTGCCAGTATCCCGTTGGGGGCTAGCGGGAGGGATAAGCAGTTCTTC
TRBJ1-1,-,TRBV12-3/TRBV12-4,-,CASSLGVTSSAFF,TGTGCCAGCAGTTTAGGGGTTACATCCTCAGCTTTCTTT
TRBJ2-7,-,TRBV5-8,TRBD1,CASSLEVGTGGSVEQYF,TGTGCCAGCAGCTTGGAAGTCGGGACAGGGGGTTCGGTCGAGCAGTACTTC